Shown below are 23 T cell receptor beta chains from a single sample sequenced in a study of cytomegalovirus exposure and HLA in healthy donors. PCR involved 60 Vbeta and 13 Jbeta primers. Only in-frame clones appear in the TCRdb table, and some are missing; sequencing was by immunoSEQ multiplex PCR. The table has about 77,000 clones, around three quarters seen once. Sequenced sample: PBMCs. The source is a man aged 35 to 55 in good health and CMV-seronegative.

V usage is TRBV7-9 and J usage is TRBJ1-3; the D gene is possibly TRBD1 (6 bases). The germline CDR1 and CDR2 sequences are SEHNR and FQNEAQ (reference sequence). V lost 4 bases, J lost 0 bases, and 13 bases lay in between. The CDR3 is 16 residues long. The CDR3 loop reads CASSSDSSFSGNTIYF. Written as DNA, the CDR3 is TGTGCCAGCAGCTCGGACAGTTCCTTCTCTGGAAACACCATATATTTT.

The rearrangement joins TRBV27 to TRBJ1-1; 8 bases match TRBD1. Germline V gene sequence: CDR1 MNHEY, CDR2 SMNVEV (reference sequence). The CDR3 covers 13 residues. The V and J ends lost 5 bases and 4 bases, in that order; junction bases with no gene match: 3. CDR3 coding DNA: TGTGCCAGCAGTCGACAGGGGTTCACTGAAGCTTTCTTT. It specifies CASSRQGFTEAFF.

The J gene is TRBJ2-7, the V gene TRBV19, with D perhaps TRBD1 (5 bases). Trimming shortened V by 8 bases and J by 4 bases, and 15 bases separated the two germline ends. The CDR3 contains 13 residues. Per the germline V gene, CDR1 is LNHDA and CDR2 is SQIVND (reference sequence). The CDR3 loop reads CASSDSARYEQYF. The CDR3 coding sequence is TGTGCCAGTTCAGACAGCGCCCGTTACGAGCAGTACTTC.

The chain employs TRBV6-5 and TRBJ2-1; 7 bases match TRBD2. From germline, CDR1 is MNHEY and CDR2 SVGAGI. The CDR3 is 16 amino acids. Trimming removed 0 bases from V and 2 bases from J; junction bases left unmatched: 4. For the CDR3, the DNA is TGTGCCAGCAGTTACTCGAGCGGGATGGCCTACAATGAGCAGTTCTTC. It translates to CASSYSSGMAYNEQFF.

The chain is built from TRBV28 and TRBJ2-7; possible D gene TRBD2, 6 bases. This CDR3 spans 14 amino acids. Germline CDR1 is MDHEN and CDR2 is SYDVKM. The V gene lost 5 bases and the J gene lost 2 bases, with 13 bases spanning the gap. The CDR3 coding sequence is TGTGCCAGCAGTGTGCTCGGGAGAACCTACGAGCAGTACTTC. Protein product: CASSVLGRTYEQYF. The whole variable domain, remainder taken from reference TRBV28 and TRBJ2-7, is DVKVTQSSRYLVKRTGEKVFLECVQDMDHENMFWYRQDPGLGLRLIYFSYDVKMKEKGDIPEGYSVSREKKERFSLILESASTNQTSMYLCASSVLGRTYEQYFGPGTRLTVT.

The CDR3 nucleotides are TGTGCCAGCAGTGGGCCGGCGGAAAAACTGTTTTTT. Translated, it gives CASSGPAEKLFF. The chain is built from TRBV28 and TRBJ1-4; D is unclear. The germline CDR1 and CDR2 sequences are MDHEN and SYDVKM. The CDR3 sequence is 12 residues long. The germline V and J ends were trimmed by 5 bases and 8 bases, with 9 bases remaining between them.

The chain combines TRBV10-3 with TRBJ2-7, with 14 bases identical to TRBD2. V gave up 2 bases and J gave up 4 bases; unmatched junction bases: 10. The CDR3 totals 18 residues. Germline CDR1 ENHRY, CDR2 SYGVKD. CDR3 sequence (DNA): TGTGCCATCAGTGAGACCGGGACTAGCGGGAGTCGGGGTTACGAGCAGTACTTC. Translation gives CAISETGTSGSRGYEQYF.

This chain uses TRBV19 with TRBJ2-7, with 15 bases matching TRBD2. With V trimmed by 6 bases and J by 6 bases, 6 bases remained unmatched. The CDR3 spans 15 residues. Germline CDR1 LNHDA, CDR2 SQIVND (reference sequence). The CDR3 nucleotides are TGTGCCAGTAGCTTTACGGGACTAGCGGGAGGCGAGCAGTACTTC. It specifies CASSFTGLAGGEQYF.

The chain is built from TRBV30 and TRBJ2-5, with TRBD1 identical over 9 bases. The J call may be incorrect, as the DNA end agrees better with TRBJ2-7. The CDR3 is 13 residues long. Germline CDR1 GTSNPN, CDR2 SVGIG (reference sequence). DNA of the CDR3: TGTGCCTGGAACAACAGGGGGCGCTACGAGCAGTACTTC. Protein sequence: CAWNNRGRYEQYF.

This clone occurred a few times. This chain connects TRBV4-3 to TRBJ2-7; 7 positions match TRBD1. The V gene's germline CDR1 is LGHNA and CDR2 YSLEER. CDR3 length: 15 residues. After removal of 0 bases from V and 2 bases from J, the junction contained 4 bases not matched to a gene. The CDR3 nucleotides are TGCGCCAGCAGCCAAGAGACAGGGAATACCTACGAGCAGTACTTC. Translation: CASSQETGNTYEQYF.

In its sample, this clone was seen once. The V call is TRBV9, the J call TRBJ1-4; D is perhaps TRBD1 (6 bases). This CDR3 contains 17 residues. V was cut by 4 bases and J by 7 bases, with 23 bases left in between. The germline V gene has CDR1 SGDLS and CDR2 YYNGEE. CDR3 amino acids: CASSQNTGLRGGEKLFF. As DNA, the CDR3 is TGTGCCAGCAGCCAAAATACAGGGCTAAGAGGGGGTGAAAAACTGTTTTTT.

The chain links TRBV29-1 to TRBJ2-3; 9 bases map to TRBD1. The CDR3 is 14 amino acids. Germline V gene sequence: CDR1 SQVTM, CDR2 ANQGSEA. V lost 3 bases, J lost 2 bases, and 3 bases stayed unmatched. CDR3 nucleotide sequence: TGCAGCGTTGAGGGACAGGGACTCACAGATACGCAGTATTTT. Encoded protein: CSVEGQGLTDTQYF.

This chain links TRBV5-1 with TRBJ2-3, with D perhaps TRBD2 (5 bases). Looked up from germline, CDR1 is SGHRS and CDR2 is YFSETQ. The CDR3 spans 19 residues. V lost 0 bases, J lost 0 bases, and 20 bases lay in between. The CDR3 sequence is CASSLGVEGWRPSTDTQYF. CDR3 DNA sequence: TGCGCCAGCAGCTTGGGCGTCGAGGGTTGGAGGCCCAGCACAGATACGCAGTATTTT.

This chain connects TRBV5-1 to TRBJ1-2, with a possible D match to TRBD1 (5 bases). Germline V gene data show CDR1 as SGHRS and CDR2 as YFSETQ. The CDR3 has 14 residues. Deletions cut 3 bases from V and 2 bases from J, with 11 bases between. The CDR3 nucleotides read TGCGCCAGCAGCTATCAGGGAGGCAACTATGGCTACACCTTC. It specifies CASSYQGGNYGYTF.

The rearrangement links TRBV7-3 to TRBJ2-7; 8 bases align to TRBD2. The CDR3 runs 13 residues. With 8 bases clipped from V and 3 bases from J, the junction kept 6 bases outside the gene matches. Germline CDR1 is SGHTA and CDR2 is FQGTGA. The CDR3: CASGESGGYEQYF. The CDR3 DNA follows: TGTGCCAGCGGAGAAAGCGGGGGCTACGAGCAGTACTTC.

The chain joins TRBV10-1 to TRBJ2-5, with D maybe TRBD2 (6 bases). The J call could be wrong; TRBJ2-7 is a better fit for the DNA end. The CDR3 covers 16 residues. Germline V gene sequence: CDR1 WNHNN, CDR2 SYGVQD (reference sequence). CDR3 protein: CASSGGTDLLPYEQYF. The CDR3 coding sequence is TGCGCCAGCAGTGGGGGGACTGATCTACTACCCTACGAGCAGTACTTC.

CDR3 protein: CASSRLRDAVNTEAFF. DNA for the CDR3: TGTGCCAGCAGCCGTTTACGGGATGCCGTGAACACTGAAGCTTTCTTT. The J gene is TRBJ1-1, the V gene TRBV4-2; D is unresolved. CDR3 length equals 16 residues. The germline CDR1 and CDR2 sequences are LGHNA and YNFKEQ. Trimming left V 4 bases short and J 0 bases short, with 15 bases between.

The CDR3 sequence is CASSQRVGGTGELFF. CDR3 sequence (DNA): TGTGCCAGCAGTCAAAGGGTGGGGGGCACCGGGGAGCTGTTTTTT. The J gene is TRBJ2-2, the V gene TRBV6-5, with TRBD2 as a possible D gene (6 bases). V gave up 5 bases and J gave up 4 bases, with 14 bases separating them. CDR1 MNHEY and CDR2 SVGAGI come from the germline V gene. CDR3 length equals 15 residues.

This clone was counted between two and nine times. This sequence joins TRBV27 and TRBJ2-7; the D gene is possibly TRBD1 (5 bases). Per germline, CDR1 MNHEY and CDR2 SMNVEV (reference sequence). Between the trimmed V and J ends, which lost 8 bases and 0 bases, there was a span of 11 bases. The CDR3 runs 13 residues. This CDR3 reads CASGTGYSYEQYF. Here the CDR3 DNA reads TGTGCCAGCGGTACAGGATACTCCTACGAGCAGTACTTC.

This clone was seen repeatedly, ten times or more. The genes are TRBV5-5 and TRBJ1-5; 11 bases map to TRBD1. Trimming at V came to 0 bases and at J to 2 bases, leaving 13 bases not matched to a gene. Germline CDR1 and CDR2: SGHKS and YYEKEE (reference sequence). CDR3 length equals 20 residues. CDR3: CASSLELRTGGDFGNQPQHF. The CDR3 DNA follows: TGTGCCAGCAGCTTGGAGTTGAGGACAGGGGGCGATTTTGGCAATCAGCCCCAGCATTTT.

CDR3 protein: CAISEGQGALGETQYF. The CDR3 nucleotides are TGTGCCATCAGTGAGGGACAGGGGGCCTTAGGGGAGACCCAGTACTTC. This chain joins TRBV10-3 and TRBJ2-5, with 11 bases identical to TRBD1. The CDR3 loop spans 16 amino acids. V shed 2 bases and J 5 bases; nucleotides not matched to a gene: 7. The germline V gene has CDR1 ENHRY and CDR2 SYGVKD.

The chain is built from TRBV23-1 and TRBJ2-7; D remains ambiguous. TRBV23-1 is an ORF, with its function uncertain. V lost 8 bases and J 5 bases, leaving 16 bases between the germline ends. The CDR3 is made up of 13 amino acids. The CDR3 DNA follows: TGCGCCAGCCCAACACGAGAGGCTGACGAGCAGTACTTC. As protein: CASPTREADEQYF.

This clone was seen only a few times. V and J are TRBV7-8 and TRBJ1-4, with no clear D. Germline lookup yields CDR1 SGHVS and CDR2 FQNEAQ. Between the trimmed V and J ends, which lost 0 bases and 4 bases, there was a span of 9 bases. CDR3 size: 15 residues. The DNA of the CDR3 is TGTGCCAGCAGCTTAGCGTCAGTTTATAATGAAAAACTGTTTTTT. Protein sequence: CASSLASVYNEKLFF.